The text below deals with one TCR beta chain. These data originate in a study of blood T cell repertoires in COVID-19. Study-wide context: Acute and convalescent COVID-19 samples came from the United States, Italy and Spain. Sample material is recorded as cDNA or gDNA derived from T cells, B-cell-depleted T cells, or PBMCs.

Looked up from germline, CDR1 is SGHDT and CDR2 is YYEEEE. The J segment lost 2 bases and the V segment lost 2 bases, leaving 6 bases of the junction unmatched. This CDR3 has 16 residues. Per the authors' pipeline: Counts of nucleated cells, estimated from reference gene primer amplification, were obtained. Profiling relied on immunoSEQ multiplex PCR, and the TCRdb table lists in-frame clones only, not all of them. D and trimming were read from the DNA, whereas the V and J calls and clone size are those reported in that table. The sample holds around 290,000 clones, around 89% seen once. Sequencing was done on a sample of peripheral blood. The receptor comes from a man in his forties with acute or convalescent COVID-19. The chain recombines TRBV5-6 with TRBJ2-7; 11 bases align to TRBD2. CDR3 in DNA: TGTGCCAGCAGCTTTCGGACTAGCGGGTTGACCTACGAGCAGTACTTC. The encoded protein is CASSFRTSGLTYEQYF.